The sequence of this T cell receptor beta chain was determined in a study of early T cells in non-severe SARS-CoV-2 infection. Study as a whole: Chains from this unsorted whole-blood bulk RNA could not be paired.

Germline V gene data show CDR1 as SGHTA and CDR2 as FQGNSA. With V trimmed by 5 bases and J by 3 bases, 6 bases remained unmatched. The CDR3 runs 14 residues. This clonotype was counted between two and nine times. The antigen remains undetermined. The TCR library protocol was used to attach unique molecular identifiers. These identifiers were attached to individual cDNA molecules. TCRdb passed the 5' RACE reads through MiXCR, listing each CDR3 protein once. The data contain approximately 62,000 distinct CDR3 sequences, about 12% of them singletons. Study-wide results and caveats: Clonotype matching in VDJdb favored anti-spike CD8 responses and did not capture private and CD4 specificities.

This receptor was obtained from an adult who was a healthcare worker with PCR-confirmed SARS-CoV-2 infection or an uninfected control (not recorded which). The gene calls are TRBV7-2 and TRBJ2-5; the match to TRBD1 covers 7 bases. Sequenced input: whole blood. The CDR3 spells CASSRGQSKETQYF. The CDR3 DNA sequence: TGTGCCAGCAGCAGGGGACAGTCTAAAGAGACCCAGTACTTC.